A single sample gave rise to the 19 T cell receptor beta chains below, sequenced in a study of blood T cell repertoires in COVID-19. This table comes from immunoSEQ multiplex PCR, and its TCRdb copy is limited to in-frame clones, with some not included. The table shows 80,000 to 95,000 clones, with about four fifths occurring only once. The material sequenced was peripheral blood. The source is a man older than 75 with COVID-19, enrolled during active disease.

V usage is TRBV2 and J usage is TRBJ2-5, with D possibly being TRBD2 (6 bases). V lost 6 bases to trimming and J lost 5 bases, with 7 bases between them. CDR3 length equals 11 residues. The V gene's germline CDR1 is SNHLY and CDR2 FYNNEI. The CDR3 is CASRAGETQYF. The DNA of the CDR3 is TGTGCCAGCAGGGCGGGGGAGACCCAGTACTTC.

This chain joins TRBV5-5 and TRBJ2-7, with TRBD2 matching 7 bases. CDR1 and CDR2 from the germline V gene are SGHKS and YYEKEE (reference sequence). Unmatched junction bases numbered 4, after V lost 1 base and J lost 3 bases. The CDR3 has 14 residues. This CDR3 is CASSLSSGSYEQYF. The CDR3 DNA reads as TGTGCCAGCAGCTTGTCTAGCGGAAGCTACGAGCAGTACTTC.

The rearrangement links TRBV28 to TRBJ2-1; 7 bases match TRBD2. J lost 2 bases, V lost 5 bases, and 6 bases had no gene match. CDR3 length: 15 residues. The germline V gene has CDR1 MDHEN and CDR2 SYDVKM. The DNA for the CDR3 is TGTGCCAGCAGTAGACCGGGACTAACCTACAATGAGCAGTTCTTC. Its protein is CASSRPGLTYNEQFF.

The rearrangement joins TRBV25-1 to TRBJ2-5, with a tentative D call TRBD1 (5 bases). V gave up 1 base and J gave up 3 bases, with 15 bases separating them. The CDR3 covers 16 residues. Germline V gives CDR1 MGHDK, CDR2 SYGVNS. The DNA of the CDR3 is TGTGCCAGCAGTGAATGGTCAGTCGAGACAGAAGAGACCCAGTACTTC. Amino acids: CASSEWSVETEETQYF.

V and J are TRBV7-2 and TRBJ1-4; 7 bases agree with TRBD1. The CDR3 runs 14 residues. Germline V lookup: CDR1 SGHTA, CDR2 FQGNSA. V gave up 5 bases and J gave up 5 bases; unmatched junction bases: 5. The CDR3 DNA follows: TGTGCCAGCAGCGAGGGACAGAAGAATGAAAAACTGTTTTTT. Its protein product is CASSEGQKNEKLFF.

J is TRBJ1-3 and V is TRBV5-1; 7 bases agree with TRBD1. This CDR3 spans 16 amino acids. With 4 bases clipped from V and 4 bases from J, the junction kept 11 bases outside the gene matches. In germline, CDR1 is SGHRS, CDR2 YFSETQ. The CDR3 DNA reads as TGCGCCAGCAGCCCGACCATAGGGGGCCAAGGAAACACCATATATTTT. Translation: CASSPTIGGQGNTIYF.

The genes are TRBV6-2 or TRBV6-3 and TRBJ2-2; D call uncertain. Germline lookup yields CDR1 MNHEY and CDR2 SVGEGT. Trimming cost V 6 bases and J 4 bases, with 9 bases left between them. There are 13 residues in the CDR3. This chain's CDR3 is CASRYSPTGELFF. In nucleotides, the CDR3 is TGTGCCAGCAGGTACAGCCCCACCGGGGAGCTGTTTTTT.

This chain connects TRBV10-3 to TRBJ1-4, with D perhaps matching TRBD1 (5 bases). The CDR3 runs 13 residues. Trimming stripped 8 bases from V and 8 bases from J, with 15 bases between. Per the germline V gene, CDR1 is ENHRY and CDR2 is SYGVKD. The CDR3 spells CAIAVRADEKLFF. CDR3 nucleotides: TGTGCCATCGCCGTCAGGGCGGACGAAAAACTGTTTTTT.

This chain uses TRBV9 with TRBJ1-3; 7 nucleotides align to TRBD1. Germline V CDR1 and CDR2: SGDLS, YYNGEE. J lost 2 bases, V lost 6 bases, and 5 bases had no gene match. The CDR3 runs 14 residues. The CDR3 sequence is CASTLTGTGNTIYF. For the CDR3, the DNA is TGTGCCAGCACCCTGACAGGGACTGGAAACACCATATATTTT.

The rearrangement uses TRBV7-3 and TRBJ2-2, with 8 bases fitting TRBD2. CDR3 length: 15 amino acids. Germline V CDR1 and CDR2: SGHTA, FQGTGA. With 5 bases clipped from V and 5 bases from J, the junction kept 7 bases outside the gene matches. In DNA, the CDR3 is TGTGCCAGCAGCCGCTATCAGCGGGAGACCGGGGAGCTGTTTTTT. This translates into CASSRYQRETGELFF.

The CDR3 sequence is CAWSVLPGDTEAFF. The DNA of the CDR3 is TGTGCCTGGAGTGTACTTCCCGGGGACACTGAAGCTTTCTTT. The chain is built from TRBV30 and TRBJ1-1; D is unclear. The germline CDR1 and CDR2 sequences are GTSNPN and SVGIG (reference sequence). The CDR3 is 14 residues long. The V and J ends lost 0 bases and 3 bases respectively, with 11 bases between them.

V usage is TRBV7-2 and J usage is TRBJ2-5, with TRBD2 identical over 7 bases. Germline loops: CDR1 SGHTA, CDR2 FQGNSA. The V and J ends lost 2 bases and 4 bases, in that order; junction bases with no gene match: 13. This CDR3 has 17 residues. The DNA of the CDR3 is TGTGCCAGCAGCTTAAAGGTCTCCAGCGGGGTAAGAGAGACCCAGTACTTC. Protein sequence: CASSLKVSSGVRETQYF.

The chain uses TRBV7-9 and TRBJ1-2, with 7 bases matching TRBD1. This CDR3 is 14 amino acids long. V shed 3 bases, J shed 4 bases, and the junction held 5 bases outside the gene matches. The germline CDR1 and CDR2 sequences are SEHNR and FQNEAQ (reference sequence). The CDR3 region is CASSLAGQTYGYTF. For the CDR3, the DNA is TGTGCCAGCAGCTTGGCGGGACAGACCTATGGCTACACCTTC.

The rearrangement links TRBV15 to TRBJ1-3; D is undetermined. Germline V gene data show CDR1 as LNHNV and CDR2 as YYDKDF (reference sequence). The CDR3 is 16 amino acids. With 0 bases removed from V and 4 bases from J, the gap between germline ends came to 13 bases. The CDR3 spells CATSRDFLGAGNTIYF. CDR3 in DNA: TGTGCCACCAGCAGAGATTTTTTAGGAGCCGGAAACACCATATATTTT. The full variable domain, rest sourced from reference TRBV15 and TRBJ1-3, is DAMVIQNPRYQVTQFGKPVTLSCSQTLNHNVMYWYQQKSSQAPKLLFHYYDKDFNNEADTPDNFQSRRPNTSFCFLDIRSPGLGDTAMYLCATSRDFLGAGNTIYFGEGSWLTVV.

The chain links TRBV5-1 to TRBJ2-1, with 7 bases lining up with TRBD2. The CDR3 runs to 14 residues. V shed 1 base and J 6 bases; nucleotides not matched to a gene: 4. Per germline, CDR1 SGHRS and CDR2 YFSETQ. CDR3 in amino acids: CASSLWLAANEQFF. The CDR3 DNA sequence: TGCGCCAGCAGCTTGTGGCTAGCGGCCAATGAGCAGTTCTTC.

The chain joins TRBV25-1 to TRBJ2-1; 8 bases map to TRBD2. With 1 base clipped from V and 6 bases from J, the junction kept 11 bases outside the gene matches. Germline V gene data show CDR1 as MGHDK and CDR2 as SYGVNS. The CDR3 runs 17 residues. CDR3 DNA sequence: TGTGCCAGCAGTGAATTGAGGGGGACTAGGTCTATCAATGAGCAGTTCTTC. Its translation: CASSELRGTRSINEQFF.

The V gene is TRBV29-1, the J gene TRBJ1-5; TRBD1 agrees at 8 bases. V was pared by 6 bases and J by 3 bases, with 7 bases of the junction left unmatched. The germline CDR1 and CDR2 sequences are SQVTM and ANQGSEA. This CDR3 has 14 residues. The CDR3 protein is CSVGGTGVNQPQHF. CDR3 bases: TGCAGCGTGGGGGGGACAGGCGTCAATCAGCCCCAGCATTTT.

The V call is TRBV5-6, the J call TRBJ1-2; TRBD1 matches 11 bases. Germline V CDR1 and CDR2: SGHDT, YYEEEE. CDR3 size: 14 residues. V lost 4 bases and J lost 5; bases outside the gene matches: 4. CDR3 sequence (DNA): TGTGCCAGCAGCCCCCGGGACAGGGGGTATGGCTACACCTTC. The encoded protein is CASSPRDRGYGYTF.

This clone was detected only a few times. The J gene is TRBJ2-7, the V gene TRBV10-3; 9 bases match TRBD2. The CDR3 contains 17 residues. V lost 3 bases, J lost 2 bases, and 11 bases stayed unmatched. The germline V gene encodes CDR1 ENHRY and CDR2 SYGVKD. Written as DNA, the CDR3 is TGTGCCATCAGTGACCCTTTAGCTAGCGGGGCCACCTACGAGCAGTACTTC. It is translated as CAISDPLASGATYEQYF.